The following is a TCR beta chain sequence with its context. What it binds is unknown. PCR amplification relied on 60 Vbeta primers (plus 13 Jbeta primers). TCRdb keeps only in-frame clones here, not all; method: immunoSEQ multiplex PCR. The sample has 75,000 to 95,000 clones, approximately 57% seen once. This sample was included in a study of cytomegalovirus exposure and HLA in healthy donors. Study context: Earlier work reported 117 million unique TCR beta sequences from some 180 million T cells. Overall study findings and caveats: Among the sequence variants, a highly shared cluster was likely an artifact of sequencing. Among TCR beta chains, those listed as cytomegalovirus-associated numbered over 150.

The CDR3 covers 14 residues. With 3 bases clipped from V and 5 bases from J, the junction kept 5 bases outside the gene matches. CDR1 is SGHTA, CDR2 FQGNSA, per germline. This chain uses TRBV7-2 with TRBJ2-7; TRBD2 matches at 9 bases. This TCR derives from a woman aged 25 to 45 in good health and CMV-seronegative. The sample comprised PBMCs. The CDR3: CASSFSGSRDEQYF. The CDR3 nucleotides are TGTGCCAGCAGCTTTAGCGGGAGTCGGGACGAGCAGTACTTC.